This is a list of T cell receptor beta chains from one sample in a study of control samples from healthy donors and cancer patients. The data were produced by immunoSEQ multiplex PCR, yet TCRdb's version contains in-frame clones alone and is incomplete. This sample carries under 150,000 clones, over 85% of them seen once, and the ten largest clones take roughly 7.8%. Source material: PBMCs. The receptors stem from a man between 50 and 59 years old with head and neck cancer. Each CDR3 is given with its conserved first and last residue. The D gene is left open where the match is weak. Clone size, where shown, is once, few, many, or a class for clones that have expanded.

NA	TRBJ1-5	NA	TRBV15	CATSRRRGNQPQHF	TGTGCCACCAGCAGAAGGAGAGGCAATCAGCCCCAGCATTTT
NA	TRBJ1-1	TRBD1	TRBV2	CASRKKTGTGVYTFF	TGTGCCAGCAGGAAAAAGACCGGGACAGGGGTATATACTTTCTTT
NA	TRBJ2-1	TRBD2	TRBV3-1/TRBV3-2	CASSELAGVFYNEQFF	TGTGCCAGCAGCGAGCTAGCGGGAGTCTTCTACAATGAGCAGTTCTTC
NA	TRBJ2-3	TRBD2	TRBV7-9	CASTLGTSGTDTQYF	TGTGCCAGCACCCTAGGGACTAGCGGCACAGATACGCAGTATTTT
NA	TRBJ2-1	NA	TRBV7-9	CASSLRGTTTYNEQFF	TGTGCCAGCAGCTTAAGGGGGACAACCACCTACAATGAGCAGTTCTTC
NA	TRBJ2-2	TRBD1	TRBV7-3	CASSKRQGALGGELFF	TGTGCCAGCAGCAAACGACAGGGGGCCTTAGGCGGGGAGCTGTTTTTT
once	TRBJ2-7	NA	TRBV5-1	CASSLEGFSYEQYF	TGCGCCAGCAGCTTGGAAGGGTTCTCCTACGAGCAGTACTTC
NA	TRBJ1-1	TRBD1	TRBV5-4	CASSFPGQGKNTEAFF	TGTGCCAGCAGCTTCCCGGGACAGGGGAAGAACACTGAAGCTTTCTTT
once	TRBJ1-2	NA	TRBV29-1	CSGSEDAGGYTF	TGCAGCGGCTCGGAGGATGCGGGCGGCTACACCTTC
once	TRBJ2-5	NA	TRBV11-3	CASSLIYGVGQETQYF	TGTGCCAGCAGCTTAATATATGGTGTAGGGCAAGAGACCCAGTACTTC
NA	TRBJ2-1	NA	TRBV7-3	CASSPSSTAYNEQFF	TGTGCCAGCAGCCCGTCATCGACTGCTTACAATGAGCAGTTCTTC
NA	TRBJ1-5	NA	TRBV28	CASRSGNQPQHF	TGTGCCAGCAGGTCAGGCAATCAGCCCCAGCATTTT
NA	TRBJ2-7	TRBD1	TRBV6-5	CASTYPGTGGKYEQYF	TGTGCCAGCACTTACCCGGGGACAGGGGGCAAATACGAGCAGTACTTC
NA	TRBJ2-1	TRBD2	TRBV7-9	CASSYPLAGESYNEQFF	TGTGCCAGCAGCTACCCTCTAGCGGGAGAATCCTACAATGAGCAGTTCTTC
NA	TRBJ2-7	TRBD2	TRBV27	CASSRTSGRIEQYF	TGTGCCAGCAGCCGGACTAGCGGGAGAATTGAGCAGTACTTC
NA	TRBJ1-1	NA	TRBV10-2	CASSESGGTAFF	TGCGCCAGCAGTGAGTCCGGGGGAACAGCTTTCTTT
NA	TRBJ1-1	NA	TRBV5-6	CASKDSMNTEAFF	TGTGCCAGCAAAGACAGCATGAACACTGAAGCTTTCTTT
NA	TRBJ1-3	NA	TRBV28	CASTRTVSGNTIYF	TGTGCCAGCACCCGGACAGTCTCTGGAAACACCATATATTTT
NA	TRBJ2-1	TRBD1	TRBV19	CASSRAGGQHSYNEQFF	TGTGCCAGTAGTAGGGCAGGGGGCCAACACTCCTACAATGAGCAGTTCTTC
once	TRBJ2-1	TRBD2	TRBV18	CASSPSGRWYNEQFF	TGTGCCAGCTCACCAAGCGGGAGATGGTACAATGAGCAGTTCTTC
NA	TRBJ1-2	NA	TRBV5-4	CASSSGGAYGYTF	TGTGCCAGCAGCTCGGGGGGGGCCTATGGCTACACCTTC
once	TRBJ1-5	NA	TRBV18	CASSHTRDPNPYSNQPQHF	TGTGCCAGCTCCCATACTAGGGACCCCAATCCTTATAGCAATCAGCCCCAGCATTTT
NA	TRBJ1-3	TRBD1	TRBV18	CASSPSGQGSSNTIYF	TGTGCCAGCTCACCATCCGGACAGGGAAGCTCAAACACCATATATTTT
NA	TRBJ1-1	NA	TRBV6-5	CASSKGSHTEAFF	TGTGCCAGCAGTAAGGGATCCCACACTGAAGCTTTCTTT
NA	TRBJ2-3	NA	TRBV6-1	CASSENLADTQYF	TGTGCCAGCAGTGAAAATTTGGCAGATACGCAGTATTTT
NA	TRBJ2-7	TRBD1	TRBV2	CASTGGSYEQYF	TGTGCCAGCACAGGGGGATCGTACGAGCAGTACTTC
NA	TRBJ1-5	NA	TRBV12-5	CASGLGTHQPQHF	TGTGCTAGTGGTTTGGGAACTCATCAGCCCCAGCATTTT
NA	TRBJ2-1	NA	TRBV11-2	CASSHGRDNEQFF	TGTGCCAGCAGCCACGGACGGGACAATGAGCAGTTCTTC
NA	TRBJ1-2	NA	TRBV7-9	CASTTRASYGYTF	TGTGCCAGCACCACCCGGGCCTCGTATGGCTACACCTTC
NA	TRBJ1-2	NA	TRBV30	CASGPGGYTF	TGTGCTTCCGGCCCGGGGGGCTACACCTTC
NA	TRBJ2-5	NA	TRBV5-1	CASSWRDSFRKETQYF	TGCGCCAGCAGCTGGAGGGACAGCTTCCGAAAGGAGACCCAGTACTTC
NA	TRBJ2-6	NA	TRBV19	CASNSGANVLTF	TGTGCCAGTAACTCTGGGGCCAACGTCCTGACTTTC
NA	TRBJ1-1	NA	TRBV2	CASRGGLDEAFF	TGTGCCAGCAGGGGGGGGTTGGATGAAGCTTTCTTT
NA	TRBJ2-1	NA	TRBV6-5	CASREGALYNEQFF	TGTGCCAGCAGGGAGGGGGCCCTTTACAATGAGCAGTTCTTC
once	TRBJ1-1	NA	TRBV2	CASGAGWTEAFF	TGTGCCAGCGGAGCAGGGTGGACTGAAGCTTTCTTT
NA	TRBJ2-1	NA	TRBV28	CASRGGLHRNDEQFF	TGTGCCAGCAGGGGGGGGCTCCACCGGAACGATGAGCAGTTCTTC
NA	TRBJ2-2	NA	TRBV28	CASSLSPGELFF	TGTGCCAGCAGTTTGTCACCCGGGGAGCTGTTTTTT
NA	TRBJ2-5	NA	TRBV6-5	CASRTGYETQYF	TGTGCCAGCAGAACAGGGTACGAGACCCAGTACTTC
once	TRBJ1-5	TRBD1	TRBV7-2	CASSLRQGGNQPQHF	TGTGCCAGCAGCCTCAGACAGGGTGGCAATCAGCCCCAGCATTTT
NA	TRBJ1-3	NA	TRBV6-5	CASRGGVRGNTIYF	TGTGCCAGCAGAGGAGGGGTACGAGGAAACACCATATATTTT
NA	TRBJ2-1	TRBD2	TRBV5-8	CASSWTRGEQFF	TGTGCCAGCAGCTGGACTAGAGGGGAGCAGTTCTTC
NA	TRBJ1-4	TRBD1	TRBV6-5	CASRETGAGGKLFF	TGTGCCAGCAGAGAGACAGGGGCTGGGGGAAAACTGTTTTTT
NA	TRBJ2-3	NA	TRBV11-3	CASSLGGSTDTQYF	TGTGCCAGCAGCTTGGGCGGTAGCACAGATACGCAGTATTTT
NA	TRBJ2-1	NA	TRBV10-2	CASSVGRGHEQFF	TGCGCCAGCAGTGTGGGCAGGGGACATGAGCAGTTCTTC
NA	TRBJ2-7	NA	TRBV14	CASSQDHSGASYEQYF	TGTGCCAGCAGCCAAGATCACTCGGGGGCCTCCTACGAGCAGTACTTC